Following are 2 T cell receptor beta chains from one sample sequenced in a study of blood T cells in healthy people across ages. Primers used in a second PCR of roughly 7 to 12 cycles were a sample-barcoded 5' primer and a J-beta primer mix. Using its own MiXCR run on the 5' RACE reads, TCRdb lists one record per CDR3 protein. The sample has more than 450,000 distinct CDR3 sequences, about 25% seen once; the top ten hold approximately 3.5%. These data were also reused for a study on T cells of mothers and their children.

Material for sequencing was blood. The receptor set was obtained from a boy aged 2-15 years in good health.

This clonotype was counted a few times. This sequence joins TRBV20-1 and TRBJ2-7, with TRBD2 identical over 9 bases. Germline CDR1 reads DFQATT; CDR2 reads SNEGSKA (reference sequence). Losses at the gene ends were 1 base for V and 5 bases for J; bases not matched to a gene: 6. The CDR3 covers 14 residues. This chain's CDR3 is CSARGLAGSDEQYF. The CDR3 DNA reads TGCAGTGCTAGAGGGCTAGCGGGAAGCGACGAGCAGTACTTC.

This clonotype was observed a handful of times. The rearrangement joins TRBV20-1 to TRBJ2-5; 10 positions agree with TRBD2. The CDR3 has 13 residues. The germline V gene encodes CDR1 DFQATT and CDR2 SNEGSKA (reference sequence). Trimming cost V 4 bases and J 5 bases; bases outside gene matches: 4. CDR3 amino acids: CSAKRGGPETQYF. The CDR3 DNA follows: TGCAGTGCTAAGCGGGGGGGCCCGGAGACCCAGTACTTC.